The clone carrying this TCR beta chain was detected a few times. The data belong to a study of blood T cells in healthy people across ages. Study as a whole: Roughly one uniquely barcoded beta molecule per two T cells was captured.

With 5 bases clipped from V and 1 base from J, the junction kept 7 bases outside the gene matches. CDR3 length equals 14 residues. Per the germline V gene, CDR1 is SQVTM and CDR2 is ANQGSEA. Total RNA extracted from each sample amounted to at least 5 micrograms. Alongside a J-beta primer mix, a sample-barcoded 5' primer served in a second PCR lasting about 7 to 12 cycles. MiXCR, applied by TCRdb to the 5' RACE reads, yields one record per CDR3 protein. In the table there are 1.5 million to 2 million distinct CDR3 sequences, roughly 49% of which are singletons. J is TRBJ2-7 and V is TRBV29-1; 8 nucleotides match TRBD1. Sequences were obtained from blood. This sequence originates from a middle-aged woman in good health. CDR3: CSVSEQGGSYEQYF. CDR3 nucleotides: TGCAGCGTTAGCGAACAGGGGGGTTCCTACGAGCAGTACTTC.